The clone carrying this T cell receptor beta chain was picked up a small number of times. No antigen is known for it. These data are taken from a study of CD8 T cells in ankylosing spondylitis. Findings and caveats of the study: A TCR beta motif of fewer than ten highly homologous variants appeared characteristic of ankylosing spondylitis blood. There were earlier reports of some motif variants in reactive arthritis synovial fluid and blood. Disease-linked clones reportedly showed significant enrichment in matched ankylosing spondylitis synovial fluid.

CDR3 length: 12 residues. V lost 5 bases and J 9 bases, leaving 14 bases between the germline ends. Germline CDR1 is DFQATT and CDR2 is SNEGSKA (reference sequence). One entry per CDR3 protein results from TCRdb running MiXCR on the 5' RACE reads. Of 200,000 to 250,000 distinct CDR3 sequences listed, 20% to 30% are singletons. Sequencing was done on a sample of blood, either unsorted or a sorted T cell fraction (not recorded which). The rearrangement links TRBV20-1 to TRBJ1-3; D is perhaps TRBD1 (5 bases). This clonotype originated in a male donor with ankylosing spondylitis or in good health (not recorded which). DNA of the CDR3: TGCAGTGCTGGGGCGGGAGCAGGCACCATATATTTT. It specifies CSAGAGAGTIYF.